This is a list of T cell receptor beta chains from one sample in a study of T cell changes during pregnancy in multiple sclerosis. The repertoire was sequenced with immunoSEQ multiplex PCR; TCRdb's copy has only in-frame clones and lacks some. The sample shows around 30,000 clones, nearly 90% of them seen only once. The sequencing used CD4+ T cells from peripheral blood mononuclear cells, collected in the second trimester of pregnancy. These receptors all come from a female donor with multiple sclerosis, enrolled in a pregnancy study. Both conserved end residues are part of each CDR3. The D gene is left open where the match is weak. Not every row has a clone size; where given, it reads once, few, many or a size class.

J: TRBJ2-3
D: TRBD1
size: .
length: 14
V: TRBV5-6
DNA: TGTGCCAGCAGCTCACGGACAGGGGCAGATACGCAGTATTTT
CDR3: CASSSRTGADTQYF

J: TRBJ1-1
D: TRBD1
size: .
length: 16
V: TRBV19
DNA: TGTGCCAGTAACGAAAGGACAGGGGGCCTGAACACTGAAGCTTTCTTT
CDR3: CASNERTGGLNTEAFF

J: TRBJ2-3
D: TRBD2
size: .
length: 15
V: TRBV5-1
DNA: TGCGCCAGCAGCTTGGATAGCGGGGGCCCTCTCGGGCAGTATTTT
CDR3: CASSLDSGGPLGQYF

J: TRBJ1-1
D: .
size: .
length: 14
V: TRBV5-1
DNA: TGCGCCAGCAGCTTTCTGGGGGCGGCCACTGAAGCTTTCTTT
CDR3: CASSFLGAATEAFF

J: TRBJ2-3
D: .
size: .
length: 14
V: TRBV7-3
DNA: TGTGCCAGCAGCGTCGGACTACAAACAGATACGCAGTATTTT
CDR3: CASSVGLQTDTQYF

J: TRBJ1-1
D: .
size: .
length: 14
V: TRBV19
DNA: TGTGCCAGTAGTATTGTGTTGAGGGAAACTGAAGCTTTCTTT
CDR3: CASSIVLRETEAFF

J: TRBJ2-3
D: .
size: .
length: 13
V: TRBV7-3
DNA: TGTGCCAGCAGCTTAATTAGAGCAGATACGCAGTATTTT
CDR3: CASSLIRADTQYF

J: TRBJ2-3
D: TRBD2
size: .
length: 15
V: TRBV7-2
DNA: TGTGCCAGCAGCTTAATTAGCGGGGAAGGGGATACGCAGTATTTT
CDR3: CASSLISGEGDTQYF

J: TRBJ1-4
D: TRBD1
size: .
length: 13
V: TRBV9
DNA: TGTGCCAGCAGCTTAGACAGGGGTGAAAAACTGTTTTTT
CDR3: CASSLDRGEKLFF

J: TRBJ2-2
D: .
size: .
length: 16
V: TRBV7-9
DNA: TGTGCCAGCAGCTTAGGGTGGGGGGGCCTCACCGGGGAGCTGTTTTTT
CDR3: CASSLGWGGLTGELFF

J: TRBJ2-5
D: TRBD2
size: .
length: 13
V: TRBV12-5
DNA: TGTGCTAGTGGCCTAGCGGGGTCAGCGACCCAGTACTTC
CDR3: CASGLAGSATQYF

J: TRBJ2-7
D: TRBD2
size: .
length: 15
V: TRBV18
DNA: TGTGCCAGCTCCCAGCTAGCGGGGGGGCCCTACGAGCAGTACTTC
CDR3: CASSQLAGGPYEQYF

J: TRBJ1-2
D: .
size: .
length: 14
V: TRBV30
DNA: TGTGCCTGGAGGGTAAAAGGAGTAGTCTATGGCTACACCTTC
CDR3: CAWRVKGVVYGYTF

J: TRBJ1-2
D: TRBD1
size: .
length: 17
V: TRBV9
DNA: TGTGCCAGCAGCGTCGCCGGACAGGGTATCGGCTACTATGGCTACACCTTC
CDR3: CASSVAGQGIGYYGYTF

J: TRBJ2-1
D: TRBD2
size: once
length: 13
V: TRBV29-1
DNA: TGCAGCGGCGGGAGGGACAGCGGCAATGAGCAGTTCTTC
CDR3: CSGGRDSGNEQFF

J: TRBJ1-6
D: TRBD1
size: few
length: 18
V: TRBV18
DNA: TGTGCCAGCTCACCCCTCTTCCTCGGACAGGGAGGCAATTCACCCCTCCACTTT
CDR3: CASSPLFLGQGGNSPLHF

J: TRBJ1-2
D: .
size: .
length: 12
V: TRBV5-1
DNA: TGCGCCAGCAGCCCCCAGGGTGATGGCTACACCTTC
CDR3: CASSPQGDGYTF

J: TRBJ2-1
D: .
size: .
length: 18
V: TRBV12-5
DNA: TGTGCTAGTGGTTTGGTACTGGACGGGGTAATCGCCTACAATGAGCAGTTCTTC
CDR3: CASGLVLDGVIAYNEQFF

J: TRBJ1-5
D: .
size: .
length: 13
V: TRBV7-7
DNA: TGTGCTAGCAGCTTAGCTGAGGATCAGCCCCAGCATTTT
CDR3: CASSLAEDQPQHF

J: TRBJ2-7
D: TRBD1
size: .
length: 14
V: TRBV15
DNA: TGTGCCACCAGCCTAAGACAGGGGGCCTACGAGCAGTACTTC
CDR3: CATSLRQGAYEQYF

J: TRBJ2-5
D: TRBD2
size: few
length: 14
V: TRBV2
DNA: TGTGCCAGCAGTTCTCTGGGGGGGCAAGAGACCCAGTACTTC
CDR3: CASSSLGGQETQYF

J: TRBJ1-2
D: .
size: few
length: 14
V: TRBV28
DNA: TGTGCCAGCAGTTCTGGCCAGGGATCTTATGGCTACACCTTC
CDR3: CASSSGQGSYGYTF

J: TRBJ1-3
D: .
size: .
length: 14
V: TRBV5-1
DNA: TGCGCCAGCACCGACAACTTCGCTGGAAACACCATATATTTT
CDR3: CASTDNFAGNTIYF

J: TRBJ2-7
D: .
size: .
length: 11
V: TRBV6-6
DNA: TGTGCCAGCAGTTGGGCGTACGAGCAGTACTTC
CDR3: CASSWAYEQYF

J: TRBJ1-2
D: .
size: .
length: 13
V: TRBV29-1
DNA: TGCAGCGTTCAGGACATGGGAATATATGGCTACACCTTC
CDR3: CSVQDMGIYGYTF

J: TRBJ2-1
D: TRBD1
size: .
length: 13
V: TRBV5-1
DNA: TGCGCCAGCGGACAGGGGGCGGAACTCGGGCAGTTCTTC
CDR3: CASGQGAELGQFF

J: TRBJ1-1
D: .
size: few
length: 13
V: TRBV11-3
DNA: TGTGCCAGCAGCTCTCAGGGAAACACTGAAGCTTTCTTT
CDR3: CASSSQGNTEAFF

J: TRBJ1-3
D: .
size: .
length: 15
V: TRBV6-4
DNA: TGTGCCAGCAGTGCAACACAGGTGGGTGGAAACACCATATATTTT
CDR3: CASSATQVGGNTIYF

J: TRBJ1-5
D: .
size: .
length: 15
V: TRBV28
DNA: TGTGCCAGCAGCCCAGGTGGGCCGGCTTATCAGCCCCAGCATTTT
CDR3: CASSPGGPAYQPQHF